In this sample, the clone carrying this T cell receptor (beta chain) turned up once. The target antigen is unknown. Repertoires were generated with immunoSEQ multiplex PCR, while TCRdb's copy carries only in-frame clones and drops some. The repertoire includes some 1,600,000 clones, 95% to 99% of them detected once, and about 0.4% sits in the top ten. V gave up 5 bases and J gave up 4 bases; unmatched junction bases: 11. Germline CDR1 and CDR2: SEHNR and FQNEAQ (reference sequence). This CDR3 region has 18 residues. This entry is derived from a study of shared clonotypes between healthy human individuals. Findings of the study overall: Specimens sampled were limited to blood, with tissue repertoires likely differing.

V gene TRBV7-9 combines with J gene TRBJ2-1; 13 positions match TRBD2. The origin of this receptor is a man between 25 and 39 years old in good health. Sequenced sample: naive CD4+ T cells sorted from blood. The sample's subset: CD45RA+ positively selected. The CDR3 loop reads CASSRGLAGVPPYNEQFF. The CDR3 bases are TGTGCCAGCAGCCGCGGACTAGCGGGAGTTCCCCCTTACAATGAGCAGTTCTTC.